This T cell receptor beta chain was found in a study of T cell responses to AZD1222 COVID-19 vaccine listed by TCRdb under 2021. In the study overall: AZD1222 recipients whose second dose came at about 4 weeks and those whose second dose came at about 12 weeks were combined into one group, since spike-specific TCR depth and breadth did not differ between the two schedules. TCR sequencing covered 233 trial participants: roughly 200 given two doses of AZD1222 and approximately 26 given two doses of MenACWY control vaccine. Trial participants were enrolled into age subgroups of 18-55, 56-69 and 70-plus years, which contained around 140, 26 and 57 TCR-sequenced participants, respectively. The full study reports these points: Because no day 14 peak-response samples were available, repertoires were characterized only after the peak T cell response. The whole spike protein was spanned by vaccine-associated CD4 TCRs, and dominant responses were seen in regions 160-218 and 743-854. Reportedly, almost half of the unique spike-specific TCRs recognized epitopes lying outside the regions that are mutated in the B.1.351 and B.1.1.7 variants. In the small 56-69-year group, the increase in depth fell short of significance, most likely because of low power. Most participants were white British and females outnumbered males, and the authors suggested that clonal diversity may have been underestimated. Conclusions about previously exposed vaccinees were limited because only six AZD1222 recipients were SARS-CoV-2 seropositive at baseline. After two AZD1222 doses, spike-specific TCR breadth and depth were significantly higher than at day 0 and than in MenACWY recipients.

The CDR3 regions of human TCRbeta chains were analyzed by immunosequencing. In the paper's pipeline: TCRs in the repertoires were compared against a reference library of SARS-CoV-2-specific TCRs that had been generated with the MIRA antigen-specificity platform. Breadth meant the fraction of unique TCRs that were SARS-CoV-2-associated, whereas depth meant the fraction of total T cells that were SARS-CoV-2-associated. Using the MIRA data, each spike-specific TCR was mapped to the spike region that the TCR reacts to and placed in a CD4 or CD8 class. Log10-transformed breadth and depth values were compared by one-way ANOVA with Sidak's multiple comparisons tests. TCRdb obtained this table from immuneACCESS and retained in-frame rearrangements with V and J assigned. These tables miss some clones; where compared with another copy, unresolved V genes account for less than half of the shortfall, and the remainder is unexplained. V and J calls and clone size are copied from that table; D and trimming were computed from the DNA. The sample data list more than 85,000 clones, and approximately 87% of these were observed just once. Less than 3.5% of the sample is in the top ten clones.

Interpreted using the paper, the time point label stands for: baseline before first vaccination. The vaccinee samples were drawn from two UK trials, COV001 and COV002, one of which was a single-blind randomized controlled phase 2/3 trial testing AZD1222 (ChAdOx1 nCoV-19) in healthy adults. For TCRbeta chain sequencing, PBMC samples were collected from trial participants at day 0 and at day 28 after the second dose. Turning to this clone: Which antigen it targets is not known. Base qualities were left out, and no much larger clone turns up one base away.

There are 14 amino acids in the CDR3, from cysteine to phenylalanine inclusive. The CDR3 DNA has 42 bases and is translated from base 1. V ends up 3 bases short and J 8 bases short, with an unmatched junction base count of 6. CDR1 and CDR2, per the germline V gene, are KGHDR and SFDVKD. The sequence derives from an adult in good health. The source material was peripheral blood, sampled on day 0 of AZD1222 vaccination. The rearrangement joined TRBV24-1 to TRBJ2-1; the central 7 bases match TRBD1. The nucleotides read TGTGCCACCAGTGATACCGACAGGGTCGATGAGCAGTTCTTC. This encodes CATSDTDRVDEQFF.